This T cell receptor beta chain comes out of a study of graft-versus-host responses after intestinal transplantation (dated by TCRdb to about 2021). Broadly, across the study: Recipients received multivisceral, liver-intestinal, or isolated intestinal transplants. Every recipient was given anti-thymocyte globulin induction, followed by around three years of maintenance tacrolimus and steroids. After intestinal transplantation, graft-versus-host and host-versus-graft alloreactive T cell clones in the graft, circulation and bone marrow were tracked using bulk TCR-beta CDR3 sequencing. To identify alloreactive clones, pre-transplant mixed lymphocyte reaction products were sequenced and then compared with unstimulated pre-transplant donor and recipient T cells. The cohort enrolled 20 to 30 intestinal transplant recipients including one retransplant, and 3 patients lacking pretransplant specimens were excluded. Donor T cell macrochimerism was defined as a peak of at least 4% donor T cells among recipient peripheral blood mononuclear cells. Samples from a few later patients were sequenced in-house on an Illumina MiSeq with MiXCR processing rather than by the commercial service.

The library was produced with the immunoSEQ multiplex PCR assay. For most patients, genomic DNA was isolated using the Qiagen DNeasy Blood and Tissue Kit and was shipped frozen to Adaptive Biotechnologies for TCR sequencing. High-throughput TCR-beta CDR3 sequencing of genomic DNA from most patients was performed by Adaptive Biotechnologies. The paper's processing steps were these. Adaptive's ImmunoSEQ software supplied the TCR sequencing data for around 19 patients, while MiXCR and VDJtools were used to process a few other patients. To correct CD4 versus CD8 sorting errors, sequences present in both subsets at a frequency ratio below 5:1 were removed. CDR3 nucleotide sequences shared by donor and recipient were removed because the origin of these sequences could not be assigned. To count as alloreactive, a clone needed at least 2-fold expansion over unstimulated cells and a minimum CFSE-low frequency of 0.002% (template counts) or 0.001% (read counts). Clones were considered mappable if detected in sequenced pre-transplant spleen, lymph node, or MLR CFSE-low populations of the donor or recipient. The cumulative frequency of alloreactive clones was calculated as a percentage of all sequences, weighted by copy number. Imported from immuneACCESS, the table was reduced by TCRdb to in-frame sequences with V and J called. These copies leave out some clones; in studies compared against another copy, an unresolved V gene accounts for under half, and the cause of the remainder is not known. That table is the source of V, J and clone size, and D and trimming were worked out from the DNA. The sample records 85,000 to 90,000 clones, over 80% of which are singletons. Of the sample, about 18% is held by the ten largest clones.

Looking up the germline V gene (reference sequence) yields CDR1 MNHEY and CDR2 SMNVEV. The germline V and J ends show losses of 0 bases and 4 bases respectively, and no gene match explains 5 bases of the junction. Taken from cysteine to phenylalanine, the CDR3 has 15 residues. Only the CDR3 DNA stays, 45 bases, in frame from base 1. The research as a whole found: Conclusions were limited by the relatively low number and heterogeneity of intestinal transplant patients. GvH clones were detected in recipient bone marrow, and some appeared earlier in ileal mucosa or blood, consistent with an intestinal mucosal origin. In patients with donor T cell macrochimerism, the allografts had high GvH to HvG T cell clonal ratios. Early after transplant, peak levels of circulating GvH clones were associated with declines in HvG clones.

Reading the label with the study, this specimen's time point is: cells obtained before transplantation from donor or recipient. CD3+CD4+ and CD3+CD8+ populations were FACS-sorted from unstimulated pre-transplant donor and recipient cells taken from spleen or lymph nodes. Details on this clone: This clone's antigen is unknown. There are no base qualities to consult, and no much larger clone falls within one base.

The receptor comes from a human donor who received an intestinal transplant. The sequenced sample was unstimulated CD8+ T cells sorted from spleen or lymph node cells, obtained before intestinal transplant. The V and J segments used are TRBV27 and TRBJ1-1; TRBD1 lines up with 7 middle nucleotides. Here is the DNA: TGTGCCAGCAGTTTATCCTACAGGGGTAGCACTGAAGCTTTCTTT. It specifies CASSLSYRGSTEAFF.